What follows describes a single T cell receptor beta chain. There is no known antigen for this receptor. Base qualities are not provided; no much larger clone lies one nucleotide away. The CDR3, from cysteine to phenylalanine, totals 15 residues. Of the read, only the CDR3 DNA is kept; its 45 bases are in frame from base 1. Trimming takes 5 bases off V and 7 bases off J; junction bases not matched to a gene: 13. The CDR1 and CDR2 encoded by the germline V gene (reference sequence) are GTSNPN and SVGIG. The entire isolated RNA was reverse transcribed using the High Capacity cDNA Reverse Transcription Kit, and thus expressed TCRB transcripts were sequenced. Deep immunoSEQ sequencing was performed on naive, central memory and regulatory T cell samples, with an average of roughly 3.3 million total reads per sample. Sorted cells were lysed in RLT buffer and RNA was extracted with DNase-treated RNeasy Micro or Mini kits, depending on cell number. To prevent cross-contamination, every cell subset was processed on its own, while patient and healthy donor samples were processed together. TCRB sequences were amplified from cDNA with the immunoSEQ multiplex PCR, producing 87-bp fragments spanning the CDR3 region. Sequencing of the amplicons was performed on the Illumina HiSeq platform. Per the source publication's procedure: PCR bias was corrected computationally using synthetic template baselines, and reads within Hamming distance 2 were collapsed, with unmergeable singletons discarded. By aligning reads against IMGT, V, D and J genes, CDR3 length, and insertions or deletions at six rearrangement sites were assigned. Within each subset, clonotype counts were normalized to the number of sorted cells before true diversity and Gini coefficients were calculated with the tcR R package. Repertoire sharing was quantified using the overlap coefficient calculated on TCRB nucleotide sequences. TCRdb retrieved this table from immuneACCESS and kept in-frame rearrangements only. Not all clones are present; in checked studies, unresolved V genes account for under half, and no reason is known for the remainder. Clone size and V and J calls were adopted from that table, with D and trimming inferred from the DNA. For this sample the table gives about 180,000 clones, of which 13% were detected only once. In total, the top ten clones hold 0.55% to 0.8% of the sample.

A single peripheral blood draw of around 0.11 L on average was collected from each donor into heparinised tubes. Using a panel that included CD45RO, CCR7, CD25, CD127, CD95 and CD27, naive, central memory, regulatory and stem cell-like memory CD4+ T cells were sorted on a BD FACSAria II. Purity was above 95% for every sorted population. PBMCs were separated immediately by Lymphoprep density gradient centrifugation and were stained directly, without being cultured. Samples were stained and sorted in pairs, with one healthy donor and one patient per experiment, so that batch effects were minimized. These data belong to a study of beta chain features in type 1 diabetes (dated by TCRdb to the late 2010s). Concerning the study at large: Mean age, gender distribution, total cell number and subset yield were not different between patients and healthy donors. A total of 90 million to 120 million sorted cells were examined across all samples, and a strong correlation was observed between cell number per subset and RNA yield. Regulatory and stem cell-like memory subsets were obtained from only 8 patients and roughly eight healthy donors, while naive and central memory subsets were obtained from all 30 or so donors. The study compared TCRB repertoires of sorted circulating CD4+ T cell subsets between recently diagnosed type 1 diabetes patients and matched healthy donors.

The investigation overall reported the following: The naive, central memory and regulatory TCRB repertoires appeared to resemble one another more closely among patients than among healthy donors. PCR might favor shorter templates, but patient and control samples were amplified and corrected together, so any skew would affect both groups equally. Because cDNA was sequenced instead of genomic DNA, highly expressing activated cells could be over-represented, though the groups showed no difference in activation or CD3 levels. In all four CD4+ subsets, TCRB CDR3 length was moderately but significantly shorter in type 1 diabetes patients. Because small numbers of individuals were included in the HLA sub-analyses, any influence of HLA type on TCRB rearrangement was left unresolved. At VDJ recombination sites, type 1 diabetes patients had fewer insertions and more deleted nucleotides, which implies abnormalities in thymic rearrangement.

Sequenced material: central memory CD4+ T cells from blood. The clonotype comes from a woman under 30 in good health. The rearranged chain carries TRBV30 and TRBJ2-7, with 11 middle bases fitting TRBD2. CDR3 region: CAWSLAGGNLGEQYF. The DNA is as follows: TGTGCCTGGTCTCTAGCGGGGGGAAACCTGGGGGAGCAGTACTTC.